This T cell receptor (beta chain) appears in the sequencing data of a study of beta chain features in type 1 diabetes. General study results and limits: Moderate yet significant TCRB CDR3 shortening was seen in Type 1 diabetes patients in all four CD4+ subsets. A pattern of fewer insertions and more deletions at VDJ junctions was seen in type 1 diabetes patients.

Investigators reverse transcribed all isolated RNA, so they sequenced expressed TCRB transcripts. Profiled with immunoSEQ multiplex PCR; TCRdb holds only in-frame clones, not every one. The data show tens of thousands of clones, with just under 65% seen just once and 0.25% to 0.35% held by the top ten. As to this clone: Its antigen is not known.

V was pared by 6 bases and J by 8 bases, with 10 bases of the junction left unmatched. The CDR3 sequence is 15 residues long. Germline CDR1 is SNHLY and CDR2 is FYNNEI. The TCR sequence derives from a woman in her 30s with type 1 diabetes. The chain has TRBV2 and TRBJ2-1, with 10 bases aligning to TRBD2. The sequenced sample consisted of stem cell memory CD4+ T cells from blood. The CDR3 region has the DNA TGTGCCAGCAGCGGGGGGGCTAGCGGGAGCCATGAGCAGTTCTTC. Its protein product is CASSGGASGSHEQFF.